Shown below are 21 T cell receptor beta chains from a single sample sequenced in a study of response to subunit inactivated influenza vaccine. A single record per CDR3 protein comes from TCRdb applying MiXCR to the RT-PCR reads. The sample has under 800,000 distinct CDR3 sequences, roughly 13% seen once. The source material was PBMCs from blood, sampled less than 15 days before vaccination. These receptor sequences come from a middle-aged man who received an inactivated influenza vaccine.

This clonotype came up a few times. The chain joins TRBV10-2 to TRBJ2-2; tentative D call: TRBD1 (5 bases). The V end was cut by 6 bases, the J end by 4 bases, with 18 bases between. Germline V gene sequence: CDR1 WSHSY, CDR2 SAAADI. The CDR3 runs to 16 residues. The CDR3 is CASSHAGPPGTGELFF. CDR3 nucleotide sequence: TGCGCCAGCAGCCACGCAGGGCCCCCTGGCACCGGGGAGCTGTTTTTT.

The table lists this clonotype with many counts. The chain joins TRBV29-1 to TRBJ1-2; a possible D gene is TRBD1 (6 bases). CDR1 and CDR2 (germline): SQVTM, ANQGSEA. The CDR3 loop spans 15 amino acids. V lost 7 bases and J lost 0, with 18 bases in between. Written as DNA, the CDR3 is TGCAGCGCTCGGACAGCTGACAGAGCTAACTATGGCTACACCTTC. It translates to CSARTADRANYGYTF.

This clonotype was observed many times. The rearrangement uses TRBV9 and TRBJ2-1; 8 nucleotides align to TRBD2. The CDR3 is 16 residues long. Germline V gene lookup returns CDR1 SGDLS and CDR2 YYNGEE. V shed 3 bases and J 0 bases; nucleotides not matched to a gene: 5. The CDR3 sequence: CASSDPGGASYNEQFF. In DNA form, the CDR3 reads TGTGCCAGCAGCGACCCGGGGGGGGCCTCCTACAATGAGCAGTTCTTC. Full variable domain (missing parts from reference TRBV9 and TRBJ2-1): DSGVTQTPKHLITATGQRVTLRCSPRSGDLSVYWYQQSLDQGLQFLIQYYNGEERAKGNILERFSAQQFPDLHSELNLSSLELGDSALYFCASSDPGGASYNEQFFGPGTRLTVL.

At least ten counts were recorded for this clonotype. This sequence joins TRBV30 and TRBJ2-6; tentatively, D is TRBD1 (5 bases). Trimming pared 5 bases from V and 0 bases from J, leaving 8 bases between. Germline values: CDR1 GTSNPN, CDR2 SVGIG (reference sequence). The CDR3 spans 14 residues. The CDR3 DNA follows: TGTGCCTGGGCAGGGTTCTCTGGGGCCAACGTCCTGACTTTC. Residues: CAWAGFSGANVLTF.

The chain has TRBV6-1 and TRBJ2-1; TRBD2 matches 12 bases. Germline V gene lookup returns CDR1 MNHNS and CDR2 SASEGT. The CDR3 length is 16 residues. Trimming took 4 bases from V and 2 from J; bases not matched to a gene: 3. The chain's CDR3 is CASSVTSGGPYNEQFF. As DNA, the CDR3 is TGTGCCAGCAGTGTGACTAGCGGGGGCCCCTACAATGAGCAGTTCTTC.

This clonotype was counted a few times. This rearrangement joins TRBV27 to TRBJ2-7; D possibly corresponds to TRBD2 (5 bases). Germline CDR1 MNHEY, CDR2 SMNVEV (reference sequence). V was trimmed by 1 base and J by 2 bases, leaving 6 bases between them. This CDR3 spans 13 amino acids. In DNA form, the CDR3 reads TGTGCCAGCAGTTTATTCGGGACCTACGAGCAGTACTTC. Amino acid sequence: CASSLFGTYEQYF.

This clonotype was counted a few times. The rearrangement links TRBV20-1 to TRBJ2-3, with no clear D. The CDR3 extends over 12 amino acids. Germline V gives CDR1 DFQATT, CDR2 SNEGSKA (reference sequence). V was shortened by 5 bases and J by 4 bases, with 10 bases between the two germline ends. The CDR3 here is CSAVQGPDTQYF. In DNA, the CDR3 is TGCAGTGCTGTTCAAGGACCAGATACGCAGTATTTT.

V and J are TRBV7-6 and TRBJ1-2; perhaps TRBD1 as D (6 bases). Germline CDR1 reads SGHVS; CDR2 reads FNYEAQ. V was pared by 4 bases and J by 5 bases, with 17 bases between. The CDR3 runs to 15 residues. The CDR3 loop reads CASSSLLGGHYGYTF. The CDR3 nucleotides are TGTGCCAGCAGCTCCCTTTTGGGGGGCCATTATGGCTACACCTTC.

This clonotype was observed a few times. The rearrangement joins TRBV27 to TRBJ1-6; D is unclear. Per germline, CDR1 MNHEY and CDR2 SMNVEV (reference sequence). The CDR3 runs to 16 residues. Trimming pared 1 base from V and 10 bases from J, leaving 17 bases between. The CDR3 is CASSLYVWEKGSPLHF. CDR3 DNA: TGTGCCAGCAGTTTATATGTTTGGGAGAAGGGATCACCCCTCCACTTT.

In its sample, this clonotype was seen many times. The chain couples TRBV4-3 to TRBJ2-1; unclear D gene. This CDR3 has 14 residues. Germline CDR1 reads LGHNA; CDR2 reads YSLEER. The germline V and J ends were trimmed by 0 bases and 9 bases, with 12 bases remaining between them. This CDR3 reads CASSQDLGRAEQFF. CDR3 coding DNA: TGCGCCAGCAGCCAAGATCTTGGCCGGGCTGAGCAGTTCTTC.

A few counts support this clonotype. This rearrangement joins TRBV4-2 to TRBJ1-1; D call uncertain. CDR1 is LGHNA, CDR2 YNFKEQ, per germline. V lost 0 bases, J lost 8 bases, and 16 bases lay in between. The CDR3 sequence is 15 residues long. CDR3: CASSQDWVGRGEAFF. The CDR3, as DNA: TGTGCCAGCAGCCAAGATTGGGTAGGCCGGGGAGAAGCTTTCTTT.

This clonotype was counted a few times. The rearrangement joins TRBV9 to TRBJ2-3; 10 nucleotides line up with TRBD2. Germline assignment: CDR1 SGDLS and CDR2 YYNGEE. The V and J ends lost 4 bases and 3 bases, in that order; junction bases with no gene match: 8. This CDR3 is built from 16 residues. CDR3 DNA sequence: TGTGCCAGCAGCCCGTTAGCGGGGGGAGGGACAGATACGCAGTATTTT. Encoded protein: CASSPLAGGGTDTQYF.

The table lists this clonotype with many counts. The chain has TRBV7-2 and TRBJ2-3; D gene uncertain. V lost 2 bases and J 9 bases, leaving 6 bases between the germline ends. The CDR3 sequence is 11 residues long. Germline CDR1 reads SGHTA; CDR2 reads FQGNSA. CDR3 sequence reads: CASSLIGTQYF. The DNA of the CDR3 is TGTGCCAGCAGCTTAATAGGGACGCAGTATTTT. Full variable domain (outside the CDR3, taken from reference TRBV7-2 and TRBJ2-3): GAGVSQSPSNKVTEKGKDVELRCDPISGHTALYWYRQSLGQGLEFLIYFQGNSAPDKSGLPSDRFSAERTGGSVSTLTIQRTQQEDSAVYLCASSLIGTQYFGPGTRLTVL.

The genes are TRBV10-3 and TRBJ2-7; a weak D match, TRBD2 (5 bases). Germline V gene data show CDR1 as ENHRY and CDR2 as SYGVKD. V dropped 5 bases and J dropped 0 bases, with 17 bases sitting between them. This CDR3 spans 16 amino acids. In DNA, the CDR3 is TGTGCCATCAGTACCGCCGCGGGTGCCGTCTCCTACGAGCAGTACTTC. Its translation: CAISTAAGAVSYEQYF.

The V gene is TRBV18, the J gene TRBJ2-2, with 10 bases fitting TRBD2. The V gene end was trimmed by 1 base and the J gene end by 0 bases; junction bases not matched to a gene: 2. Germline values: CDR1 KGHSH, CDR2 LQKENI. The CDR3 has 17 residues. Written as DNA, the CDR3 is TGTGCCAGCTCACCACGTGGACTAGCGGCGAACACCGGGGAGCTGTTTTTT. It is translated as CASSPRGLAANTGELFF.

The chain employs TRBV11-2 and TRBJ2-4; D is uncertain. The V gene lost 4 bases and the J gene lost 1 base, with 14 bases spanning the gap. This CDR3 is 16 amino acids long. The germline CDR1 and CDR2 sequences are SGHAT and FQNNGV. For the CDR3, the DNA is TGTGCCAGCAGCTACGGACGGAGAAGGGCCAAAAACATTCAGTACTTC. This translates into CASSYGRRRAKNIQYF.

This clonotype showed up many times. The chain carries TRBV5-1 and TRBJ1-1; perhaps TRBD1 as D (6 bases). The ends were cut back, 0 bases at V and 8 bases at J, with 17 bases in the middle. Germline CDR1 is SGHRS and CDR2 is YFSETQ. The CDR3 covers 15 residues. In DNA form, the CDR3 reads TGCGCCAGCAGCTTGGGGCAGGGGATTTTCTTAGAAGCTTTCTTT. Amino acid sequence: CASSLGQGIFLEAFF.

There are many counts of this clonotype. The chain joins TRBV29-1 to TRBJ1-4; D uncertain. There are 12 residues in the CDR3. V was pared by 3 bases and J by 6 bases, with 8 bases between. The V gene's germline CDR1 is SQVTM and CDR2 ANQGSEA. The chain's CDR3 is CSVDAGDEKLFF. CDR3 in DNA: TGCAGCGTTGATGCAGGTGATGAAAAACTGTTTTTT.

The rearrangement links TRBV21-1 to TRBJ2-1; no check of the table's D call, TRBD2, against the DNA was made. TRBV21-1 is a pseudogene. CDR3 size: 19 residues. The chain's CDR3 is CASKTGTSDPRDSYNEQFF. The DNA for the CDR3 is TGTGCCAGCAAAACCGGGACTAGCGATCCTCGAGACTCCTACAATGAGCAGTTCTTC.

There are a few counts of this clonotype. This chain joins TRBV7-2 and TRBJ2-5; perhaps D is TRBD1 or TRBD2 (7 bases each). The CDR3 is 15 residues long. Deletions cut 4 bases from V and 5 bases from J, with 17 bases between. Germline V CDR1 and CDR2: SGHTA, FQGNSA. The CDR3 loop is CASSSQGGEGETQYF. The CDR3 nucleotides are TGTGCCAGCAGCTCCCAGGGGGGGGAAGGGGAGACCCAGTACTTC. Filled out from reference TRBV7-2 and TRBJ2-5, the complete variable domain reads GAGVSQSPSNKVTEKGKDVELRCDPISGHTALYWYRQSLGQGLEFLIYFQGNSAPDKSGLPSDRFSAERTGGSVSTLTIQRTQQEDSAVYLCASSSQGGEGETQYFGPGTRLLVL.

This clonotype was detected a few times. The chain combines TRBV18 with TRBJ2-5; D unresolved. The germline CDR1 and CDR2 sequences are KGHSH and LQKENI. The CDR3 has 16 amino acids. V shed 1 base and J shed 4 bases, with 16 bases lying between them. The CDR3 sequence is CASSPRQVGEGETQYF. DNA for the CDR3: TGTGCCAGCTCACCACGGCAAGTAGGAGAAGGAGAGACCCAGTACTTC.